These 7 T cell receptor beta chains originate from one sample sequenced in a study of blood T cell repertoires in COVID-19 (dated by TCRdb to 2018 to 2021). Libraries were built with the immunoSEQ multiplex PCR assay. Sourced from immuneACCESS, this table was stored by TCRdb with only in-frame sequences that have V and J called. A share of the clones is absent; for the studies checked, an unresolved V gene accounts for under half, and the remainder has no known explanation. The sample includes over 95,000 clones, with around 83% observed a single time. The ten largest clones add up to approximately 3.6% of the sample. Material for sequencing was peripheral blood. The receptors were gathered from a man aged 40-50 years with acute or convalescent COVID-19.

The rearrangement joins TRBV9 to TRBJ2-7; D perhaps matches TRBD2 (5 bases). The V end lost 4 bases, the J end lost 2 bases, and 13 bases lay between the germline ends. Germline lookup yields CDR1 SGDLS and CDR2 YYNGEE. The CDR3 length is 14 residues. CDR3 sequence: CASSPRAETYEQYF. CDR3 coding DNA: TGTGCCAGCAGCCCGAGGGCCGAAACCTACGAGCAGTACTTC.

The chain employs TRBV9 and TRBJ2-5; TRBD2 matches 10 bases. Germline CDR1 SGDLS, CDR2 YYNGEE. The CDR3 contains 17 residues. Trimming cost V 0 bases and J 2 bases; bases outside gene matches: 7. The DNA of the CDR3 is TGTGCCAGCAGCGTAGGCGCTAGCGGGGGAGAACAAGAGACCCAGTACTTC. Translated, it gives CASSVGASGGEQETQYF.

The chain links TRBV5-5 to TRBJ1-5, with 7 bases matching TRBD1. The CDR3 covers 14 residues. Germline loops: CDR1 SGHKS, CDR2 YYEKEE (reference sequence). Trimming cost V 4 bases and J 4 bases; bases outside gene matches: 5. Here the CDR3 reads CASSLGTANQPQHF. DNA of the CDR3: TGTGCCAGCAGCCTAGGGACAGCAAATCAGCCCCAGCATTTT.

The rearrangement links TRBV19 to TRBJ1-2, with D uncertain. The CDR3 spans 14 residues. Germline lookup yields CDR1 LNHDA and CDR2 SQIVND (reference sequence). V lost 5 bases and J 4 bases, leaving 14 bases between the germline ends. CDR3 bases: TGTGCCAGTAGTCGGGCAGGAGGGCCCTATGGCTACACCTTC. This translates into CASSRAGGPYGYTF. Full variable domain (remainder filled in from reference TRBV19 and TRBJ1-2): DGGITQSPKYLFRKEGQNVTLSCEQNLNHDAMYWYRQDPGQGLRLIYYSQIVNDFQKGDIAEGYSVSREKKESFPLTVTSAQKNPTAFYLCASSRAGGPYGYTFGSGTRLTVV.

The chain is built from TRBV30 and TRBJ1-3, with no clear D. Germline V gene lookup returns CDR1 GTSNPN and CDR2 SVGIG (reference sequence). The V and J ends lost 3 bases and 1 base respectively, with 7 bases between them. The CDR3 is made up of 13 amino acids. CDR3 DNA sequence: TGTGCCTGGAGGCGCGGATCTGGAAACACCATATATTTT. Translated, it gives CAWRRGSGNTIYF.

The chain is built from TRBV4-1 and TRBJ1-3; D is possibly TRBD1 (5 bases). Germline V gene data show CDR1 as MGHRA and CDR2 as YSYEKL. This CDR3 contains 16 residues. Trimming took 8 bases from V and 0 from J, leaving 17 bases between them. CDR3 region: CASGGISRASGNTIYF. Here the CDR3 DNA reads TGCGCCAGCGGTGGGATTAGCAGGGCCTCTGGAAACACCATATATTTT.

The chain's CDR3 is CATSDQTGDGQETQYF. In DNA, the CDR3 is TGTGCCACCAGTGATCAAACAGGGGATGGGCAAGAGACCCAGTACTTC. V is TRBV24-1 and J is TRBJ2-5, with TRBD1 matching 7 bases. Trimming took 3 bases from V and 2 from J; bases not matched to a gene: 8. The CDR3 length is 16 residues. Germline CDR1 reads KGHDR; CDR2 reads SFDVKD.